This is a list of T cell receptor beta chains from one sample in a study of T-cell reconstitution after alpha-beta-depleted transplantation in children. MiXCR, run by TCRdb on the PCR reads, gives a single entry per CDR3 protein. The sample holds more than 400,000 distinct CDR3 sequences, over 40% seen once. Sequences were derived from PBMCs, sampled before TCRalphabeta/CD19-depleted stem cell transplant. All receptors derive from a girl aged 2-9 years with aplastic anemia, due to receive a stem cell transplant. Each CDR3 is given with its conserved first and last residue. The D gene is left open where the match is weak. Some rows have no size entry. The others give once, few or many, or a class for an expanded clone.

D gene: .; J gene: TRBJ1-1; clone size: .; V gene: TRBV11-3; CDR3 DNA: TGTGCCAGCAGCTTGACACCAAACGCTGAAGCTTTCTTT; CDR3 protein: CASSLTPNAEAFF
D gene: TRBD2; J gene: TRBJ2-4; clone size: .; V gene: TRBV20-1; CDR3 DNA: TGCAGTGCTAGAGATAGGGAGGCTAGCGGAAACATTCAGTACTTC; CDR3 protein: CSARDREASGNIQYF
D gene: .; J gene: TRBJ2-7; clone size: .; V gene: TRBV20-1; CDR3 DNA: TGCAGTGCTACAAACCGGGACGGGACCTACGAGCAGTACTTC; CDR3 protein: CSATNRDGTYEQYF
D gene: .; J gene: TRBJ2-7; clone size: .; V gene: TRBV15; CDR3 DNA: TGTGCCACCAGCAGAGATCTAAAAGCCTTTGGGTCGGGGGAGCAGTACTTC; CDR3 protein: CATSRDLKAFGSGEQYF
D gene: .; J gene: TRBJ2-1; clone size: .; V gene: TRBV20-1; CDR3 DNA: TGCAGTGCTAGGTGGTCCTACAATGAGCAGTTCTTC; CDR3 protein: CSARWSYNEQFF
D gene: .; J gene: TRBJ2-6; clone size: .; V gene: TRBV5-1; CDR3 DNA: TGCGCCAGCAGCCCCGGACACGGCCGCTCTGGGGCCAACGTCCTGACTTTC; CDR3 protein: CASSPGHGRSGANVLTF
D gene: .; J gene: TRBJ1-1; clone size: many; V gene: TRBV27; CDR3 DNA: TGTGCCAGCAGCCTCACAAGAACCACTGAAGCTTTCTTT; CDR3 protein: CASSLTRTTEAFF
D gene: .; J gene: TRBJ2-3; clone size: .; V gene: TRBV7-9; CDR3 DNA: TGTGCCAGCAGCTTAGATAAAACAGATACGCAGTATTTT; CDR3 protein: CASSLDKTDTQYF
D gene: .; J gene: TRBJ2-1; clone size: many; V gene: TRBV20-1; CDR3 DNA: TGCAGTGCTCGGGTAGCGACCTACAATGAGCAGTTCTTC; CDR3 protein: CSARVATYNEQFF
D gene: .; J gene: TRBJ2-7; clone size: .; V gene: TRBV5-1; CDR3 DNA: TGCGCCAGCAGCTTCACAGGGCCCTCCTACGAGCAGTACTTC; CDR3 protein: CASSFTGPSYEQYF
D gene: .; J gene: TRBJ1-1; clone size: .; V gene: TRBV20-1; CDR3 DNA: TGCAGTGCTTGGGGTGAAGCTTTCTTT; CDR3 protein: CSAWGEAFF
D gene: .; J gene: TRBJ1-2; clone size: .; V gene: TRBV7-8; CDR3 DNA: TGTGCCAGCAGCCCCCTGGGGGGGGGCTACACCTTC; CDR3 protein: CASSPLGGGYTF
D gene: TRBD2; J gene: TRBJ2-7; clone size: .; V gene: TRBV4-1; CDR3 DNA: TGCGCCAGCAGCCAAGAAGGACCGGCTAGCGGGAGGTGGATTTCCTACGAGCAGTACTTC; CDR3 protein: CASSQEGPASGRWISYEQYF
D gene: TRBD1; J gene: TRBJ1-2; clone size: few; V gene: TRBV19; CDR3 DNA: TGTGCCAGTACGGGCCCTGCCCGAACAGGGGAGCATGGCTACACCTTC; CDR3 protein: CASTGPARTGEHGYTF
D gene: .; J gene: TRBJ2-1; clone size: many; V gene: TRBV5-6; CDR3 DNA: TGTGCCAGCAGCTTTCGATCTAGCGACAATGAGCAGTTCTTC; CDR3 protein: CASSFRSSDNEQFF
D gene: .; J gene: TRBJ1-1; clone size: few; V gene: TRBV4-1; CDR3 DNA: TGCGCCAGCAGCCCTTACCCGGGGGTGTCCACTGAAGCTTTCTTT; CDR3 protein: CASSPYPGVSTEAFF
D gene: TRBD2; J gene: TRBJ2-1; clone size: many; V gene: TRBV9; CDR3 DNA: TGTGCCAGCAGCGTGCCTAGCGGGAGAGAGCAGTTCTTC; CDR3 protein: CASSVPSGREQFF
D gene: TRBD2; J gene: TRBJ2-7; clone size: .; V gene: TRBV7-3; CDR3 DNA: TGTGCCAGCAGCCCTAGCGGGAACTCCTACGAGCAGTACTTC; CDR3 protein: CASSPSGNSYEQYF
D gene: .; J gene: TRBJ2-7; clone size: .; V gene: TRBV12-3/TRBV12-4; CDR3 DNA: TGTGCCAGCAGTTTTACCAGAACCTACGAGCAGTACTTC; CDR3 protein: CASSFTRTYEQYF
D gene: TRBD2; J gene: TRBJ2-2; clone size: .; V gene: TRBV4-1; CDR3 DNA: TGCGCCAGCAGCCGCCTCCTAGCGGGGGGGCTAGGCGGGGAGCTGTTTTTT; CDR3 protein: CASSRLLAGGLGGELFF
D gene: TRBD2; J gene: TRBJ2-3; clone size: .; V gene: TRBV20-1; CDR3 DNA: TGCAGTGCTAGCACCCGGACTAGCGGGAGGGGGGTTACGCAGTATTTT; CDR3 protein: CSASTRTSGRGVTQYF
D gene: .; J gene: TRBJ2-1; clone size: .; V gene: TRBV7-3; CDR3 DNA: TGTGCCAGCAGCTCAATCGGTAGTGAGCAGTTCTTC; CDR3 protein: CASSSIGSEQFF
D gene: .; J gene: TRBJ2-5; clone size: many; V gene: TRBV20-1; CDR3 DNA: TGCAGTGCCCCAGAGACCCAGTACTTC; CDR3 protein: CSAPETQYF
D gene: .; J gene: TRBJ2-7; clone size: .; V gene: TRBV15; CDR3 DNA: TGTGCCACCAGCAGAGGGACAGAGGCCTACGAGCAGTACTTC; CDR3 protein: CATSRGTEAYEQYF
D gene: TRBD1; J gene: TRBJ2-7; clone size: .; V gene: TRBV12-5; CDR3 DNA: TGTGCTAGTGGTCCCCACAGGGGGTTCTCCTACGAGCAGTACTTC; CDR3 protein: CASGPHRGFSYEQYF
D gene: .; J gene: TRBJ2-2; clone size: .; V gene: TRBV6-2/TRBV6-3; CDR3 DNA: TGTGCCAGCAGTTACTCGATTCGGCCCGCGACCACCGGGGAGCTGTTTTTT; CDR3 protein: CASSYSIRPATTGELFF
D gene: .; J gene: TRBJ2-6; clone size: .; V gene: TRBV7-9; CDR3 DNA: TGTGCCAGCAGTCGTGGACAGTCTGGGGCCAACGTCCTGACTTTC; CDR3 protein: CASSRGQSGANVLTF
D gene: .; J gene: TRBJ2-7; clone size: .; V gene: TRBV7-9; CDR3 DNA: TGTGCCAGCAGCTTAGGGGACCCTTACTACGAGCAGTACTTC; CDR3 protein: CASSLGDPYYEQYF
D gene: TRBD1; J gene: TRBJ2-7; clone size: many; V gene: TRBV5-1; CDR3 DNA: TGTGCCAGCAGCTTTGGGACAGGGACCTACGAGCAGTACTTC; CDR3 protein: CASSFGTGTYEQYF
D gene: TRBD1; J gene: TRBJ1-4; clone size: many; V gene: TRBV5-1; CDR3 DNA: TGCGCCAGCAGCTTGCCCAGGGGGACAGGGGGTGAAAAACTGTTTTTT; CDR3 protein: CASSLPRGTGGEKLFF
D gene: .; J gene: TRBJ1-3; clone size: .; V gene: TRBV5-8; CDR3 DNA: TGTGCCAGCCCATGGGGTCGCCCTAGCATATATGGAAACACCATATATTTT; CDR3 protein: CASPWGRPSIYGNTIYF
D gene: TRBD1; J gene: TRBJ2-5; clone size: .; V gene: TRBV6-2/TRBV6-3; CDR3 DNA: TGTGCCAGCAGACGGGACAGGACTAAAGAGACCCAGTACTTC; CDR3 protein: CASRRDRTKETQYF
D gene: .; J gene: TRBJ1-6; clone size: .; V gene: TRBV5-1; CDR3 DNA: TGCGCCAGCAGCTTGGCCGGAATTGGGCAGGGTTATAATTCACCCCTCCACTTT; CDR3 protein: CASSLAGIGQGYNSPLHF
D gene: .; J gene: TRBJ2-1; clone size: .; V gene: TRBV11-2; CDR3 DNA: TGTGCCAGCAGCGGGCTCAGGGGTAGGGCCTACAATGAGCAGTTCTTC; CDR3 protein: CASSGLRGRAYNEQFF
D gene: TRBD1; J gene: TRBJ1-5; clone size: many; V gene: TRBV7-8; CDR3 DNA: TGTGCCAGCAGCTCCTGGACAGGGGATGGCAATCAGCCCCAGCATTTT; CDR3 protein: CASSSWTGDGNQPQHF
D gene: .; J gene: TRBJ1-4; clone size: many; V gene: TRBV2; CDR3 DNA: TGTGCCAGCAGTAGCGACAGGCTTTACCAAAATGAAAAACTGTTTTTT; CDR3 protein: CASSSDRLYQNEKLFF
D gene: .; J gene: TRBJ2-7; clone size: few; V gene: TRBV12-3/TRBV12-4; CDR3 DNA: TGTGCCAGCAGTTATGGGTTTTCCTACGAGCAGTACTTC; CDR3 protein: CASSYGFSYEQYF
D gene: .; J gene: TRBJ1-1; clone size: few; V gene: TRBV5-1; CDR3 DNA: TGCGCCAGCAGCTTGTTACCCGAGAACACTGAAGCTTTCTTT; CDR3 protein: CASSLLPENTEAFF
D gene: .; J gene: TRBJ2-7; clone size: .; V gene: TRBV20-1; CDR3 DNA: TGCAGTGCTAGAGATTGGGTACGGGGAGGCTCCTACGAGCAGTACTTC; CDR3 protein: CSARDWVRGGSYEQYF
D gene: TRBD1; J gene: TRBJ2-7; clone size: once; V gene: TRBV7-2; CDR3 DNA: TGTGCCAGCAGCTTAGGGTTGGGACAGGGTGCCGACGAGCAGTACTTC; CDR3 protein: CASSLGLGQGADEQYF
D gene: TRBD1; J gene: TRBJ2-7; clone size: .; V gene: TRBV18; CDR3 DNA: TGTGCCAGCTCACACCGGGCGGACAGGGAGGTCTGGCAATACTTC; CDR3 protein: CASSHRADREVWQYF
D gene: .; J gene: TRBJ2-3; clone size: many; V gene: TRBV5-6; CDR3 DNA: TGTGCCAGCAGCTTGGGGGGAAGTGGGGGCACAGATACGCAGTATTTT; CDR3 protein: CASSLGGSGGTDTQYF
D gene: .; J gene: TRBJ2-5; clone size: many; V gene: TRBV6-6; CDR3 DNA: TGTGCCAGCAGCCCGTATCGGAAAGAGACCCAGTACTTC; CDR3 protein: CASSPYRKETQYF
D gene: .; J gene: TRBJ2-3; clone size: few; V gene: TRBV7-2; CDR3 DNA: TGTGCCAGCAGCGAACAGGGCGATACGCAGTATTTT; CDR3 protein: CASSEQGDTQYF
D gene: .; J gene: TRBJ2-3; clone size: .; V gene: TRBV7-8; CDR3 DNA: TGTGCCACCGCCCTGGCGGGACGCACAGATACGCAGTATTTT; CDR3 protein: CATALAGRTDTQYF